These 30 T cell receptor beta chains were sequenced from one sample in a study of T cell responses to AZD1222 COVID-19 vaccine. TCRdb's table, derived via immunoSEQ multiplex PCR, lists solely in-frame clones and lacks some. Of 80,000 or so clones listed, about 92% are singletons. Sequenced here: peripheral blood, sampled 28 days after the second AZD1222 dose. The receptors derive from an adult who received the AZD1222 COVID-19 vaccine.

This clone appeared a single time. CDR3 residues: CASSDSGRKTQYF. CDR3 DNA: TGTGCCAGCAGCGATAGCGGGAGAAAGACCCAGTACTTC. The V and J genes are TRBV5-4 and TRBJ2-5, with 9 nucleotides matching TRBD2. Trimming cost V 4 bases and J 6 bases; bases outside gene matches: 4. Germline CDR1 and CDR2: SGHNT and YYREEE (reference sequence). The CDR3 runs 13 residues.

The genes are TRBV9 and TRBJ1-4; TRBD1 aligns across 7 bases. Germline loops: CDR1 SGDLS, CDR2 YYNGEE. V gave up 0 bases and J gave up 7 bases; unmatched junction bases: 6. The CDR3 runs 15 residues. CDR3 bases: TGTGCCAGCAGCGTAGATGCCAGGGGGAGTGAAAAACTGTTTTTT. Its protein product is CASSVDARGSEKLFF.

The genes are TRBV2 and TRBJ1-1, with unresolved D. The germline V gene has CDR1 SNHLY and CDR2 FYNNEI. Trimming cost V 6 bases and J 3 bases, with 11 bases left between them. The CDR3 totals 13 residues. CDR3 DNA: TGTGCCAGCAGGGACGAACCTGACACTGAAGCTTTCTTT. Translation: CASRDEPDTEAFF.

The CDR3 DNA reads as TGTGCCAGCAGCTTAATAGCGGGAGGGTACGAGCAGTACTTC. Translated, it gives CASSLIAGGYEQYF. The chain combines TRBV7-2 with TRBJ2-7; 11 bases align to TRBD2. The J segment lost 4 bases and the V segment lost 2 bases, leaving 1 base of the junction unmatched. The CDR3 covers 14 residues. Germline loops: CDR1 SGHTA, CDR2 FQGNSA.

This clone is a singleton in its sample. The V and J genes are TRBV4-2 and TRBJ2-2; TRBD2 aligns across 8 bases. This CDR3 has 15 residues. The junction had 4 bases not matched to a gene; V was cut back by 1 base and J by 6 bases. Germline loops: CDR1 LGHNA, CDR2 YNFKEQ. The CDR3 DNA sequence: TGTGCCAGCAGCCAAGGTAGCGGGACCCCCGGGGAGCTGTTTTTT. Translating it yields CASSQGSGTPGELFF.

This rearrangement joins TRBV28 to TRBJ2-3; 9 bases match TRBD2. Germline values: CDR1 MDHEN, CDR2 SYDVKM. CDR3 length: 16 amino acids. J was trimmed by 1 base and V by 3 bases; bases with no gene match: 5. The DNA for the CDR3 is TGTGCCAGCAGTTTGTTTAGCGGGGGAGGCACAGATACGCAGTATTTT. Amino acids: CASSLFSGGGTDTQYF.

The CDR3 spells CASSGTGFIGNQPQHF. In DNA, the CDR3 is TGTGCCAGCAGTGGGACGGGGTTTATTGGCAATCAGCCCCAGCATTTT. The rearrangement links TRBV2 to TRBJ1-5, with D unresolved. This CDR3 comprises 16 residues. V was trimmed by 4 bases and J by 2 bases, leaving 15 bases between them. Germline CDR1 reads SNHLY; CDR2 reads FYNNEI.

The V and J genes are TRBV7-2 and TRBJ2-1; TRBD2 agrees at 11 bases. V dropped 5 bases and J dropped 6; count of bases not matched to a gene: 6. Germline-derived CDR1 and CDR2 are SGHTA and FQGNSA. This CDR3 comprises 15 residues. CDR3 nucleotides: TGTGCCAGCAGCCCACTAGCGGGAGTTGGCAATGAGCAGTTCTTC. It specifies CASSPLAGVGNEQFF.

The chain recombines TRBV7-8 with TRBJ2-4; no definite D call. CDR1 and CDR2 (germline): SGHVS, FQNEAQ. The CDR3 covers 14 residues. Trimming left V 0 bases short and J 5 bases short, with 8 bases between. The chain's CDR3 is CASSLASLENIQYF. CDR3 in DNA: TGTGCCAGCAGCTTAGCGTCGCTGGAAAACATTCAGTACTTC.

This clone appeared a single time. The gene calls are TRBV30 and TRBJ2-1; TRBD2 aligns across 7 bases. V dropped 3 bases and J dropped 4; count of bases not matched to a gene: 9. This CDR3 comprises 15 residues. Germline loops: CDR1 GTSNPN, CDR2 SVGIG (reference sequence). The CDR3 coding sequence is TGTGCCTGGAGAGAATTGACTAGCCTATACAATGAGCAGTTCTTC. It translates to CAWRELTSLYNEQFF.

The chain has TRBV7-8 and TRBJ2-1; TRBD2 aligns across 8 bases. This CDR3 is 14 amino acids long. With 5 bases clipped from V and 9 bases from J, the junction kept 9 bases outside the gene matches. Germline CDR1 and CDR2: SGHVS and FQNEAQ. CDR3 residues: CASSRQTSVVEQFF. The CDR3 DNA reads TGTGCCAGCAGCCGGCAGACTAGCGTTGTTGAGCAGTTCTTC. The whole variable domain, remainder taken from reference TRBV7-8 and TRBJ2-1, is GAGVSQSPRYKVAKRGQDVALRCDPISGHVSLFWYQQALGQGPEFLTYFQNEAQLDKSGLPSDRFFAERPEGSVSTLKIQRTQQEDSAVYLCASSRQTSVVEQFFGPGTRLTVL.

This clone was seen a single time. The chain combines TRBV14 with TRBJ2-2, with D tentatively TRBD2 (6 bases). CDR3 size: 14 residues. Trimming left V 2 bases short and J 5 bases short, with 9 bases between. CDR1 SGHDN and CDR2 FVKESK come from the germline V gene. The CDR3 bases are TGTGCCAGCAGCCAATTGGGGGGTACCGGGGAGCTGTTTTTT. Protein sequence: CASSQLGGTGELFF.

The V call is TRBV28, the J call TRBJ2-5, with D maybe TRBD2 (6 bases). Germline V gives CDR1 MDHEN, CDR2 SYDVKM. Trimming cost V 5 bases and J 4 bases, with 17 bases left between them. The CDR3 consists of 15 residues. CDR3 DNA: TGTGCCAGCAGTCGGACGGGCCTGGGGGGAGAGACCCAGTACTTC. It specifies CASSRTGLGGETQYF.

The V gene is TRBV19, the J gene TRBJ1-5; no clear D. The germline V gene encodes CDR1 LNHDA and CDR2 SQIVND (reference sequence). This CDR3 has 15 amino acids. V lost 2 bases to trimming and J lost 5 bases, with 13 bases between them. The CDR3 bases are TGTGCCAGTAGTATATTCTACAGAGAGGATCAGCCCCAGCATTTT. Protein sequence: CASSIFYREDQPQHF.

The J gene is TRBJ1-2, the V gene TRBV30; D unclear. The V gene lost 4 bases and the J gene lost 0 bases, with 9 bases spanning the gap. The CDR3 runs to 13 residues. Germline values: CDR1 GTSNPN, CDR2 SVGIG (reference sequence). The CDR3, as DNA: TGTGCCTGGAAATTAGGAGCTAACTATGGCTACACCTTC. The encoded protein is CAWKLGANYGYTF.

The rearrangement links TRBV7-2 to TRBJ2-3, with 9 positions matching TRBD2. There are 14 residues in the CDR3. V lost 1 base and J lost 4; bases outside the gene matches: 0. Germline V gene data show CDR1 as SGHTA and CDR2 as FQGNSA. The chain's CDR3 is CASSLGLAADTQYF. The CDR3 nucleotides are TGTGCCAGCAGCTTAGGACTAGCGGCAGATACGCAGTATTTT.

The V call is TRBV19, the J call TRBJ1-1; tentatively, D is TRBD1 (6 bases). The CDR3 length is 14 residues. V shed 7 bases and J shed 5 bases, with 17 bases lying between them. Germline V gives CDR1 LNHDA, CDR2 SQIVND (reference sequence). The CDR3 DNA reads TGTGCCAGTATCTTCACAGGGCAACAGACTGAAGCTTTCTTT. Its translation is CASIFTGQQTEAFF.

This chain links TRBV7-8 with TRBJ2-1, with D possibly TRBD2 on 6 matching bases. The CDR3 is 13 amino acids. Trimming removed 4 bases at V and 7 bases at J, with 11 bases between. Germline V gives CDR1 SGHVS, CDR2 FQNEAQ. CDR3 sequence: CASSSTSFNEQFF. In DNA form, the CDR3 reads TGTGCCAGCAGCTCGACTAGTTTTAATGAGCAGTTCTTC.

The rearrangement links TRBV18 to TRBJ1-1, with TRBD1 identical over 8 bases. V shed 0 bases, J shed 4 bases, and the junction held 10 bases outside the gene matches. The CDR3 contains 17 residues. The germline gives CDR1 KGHSH, CDR2 LQKENI. The CDR3 spells CASSPPFTRQGSTEAFF. CDR3 in DNA: TGTGCCAGCTCACCACCCTTTACCCGACAGGGGAGCACTGAAGCTTTCTTT.

The chain uses TRBV13 and TRBJ2-7, with 12 bases aligning to TRBD2. Germline-derived CDR1 and CDR2 are PRHDT and FYEKMQ (reference sequence). CDR3 length: 15 residues. The V and J ends lost 5 bases and 2 bases, in that order; junction bases with no gene match: 4. The CDR3 region is CASSPRTSGAYEQYF. The DNA of the CDR3 is TGTGCCAGCAGCCCGCGGACTAGCGGGGCCTACGAGCAGTACTTC.

V is TRBV10-2 and J is TRBJ1-2; D gene unclear. V lost 0 bases to trimming and J lost 4 bases, with 9 bases between them. CDR1 is WSHSY and CDR2 is SAAADI in the germline V gene. This CDR3 has 14 residues. The chain's CDR3 is CASSESKSRYGYTF. The CDR3 DNA reads TGCGCCAGCAGTGAGTCGAAGTCCCGCTATGGCTACACCTTC.

The V call is TRBV6-2 or TRBV6-3, the J call TRBJ2-5; D not resolved. CDR3 length: 14 amino acids. Trimming cost V 6 bases and J 4 bases, with 15 bases left between them. Germline CDR1 reads MNHEY; CDR2 reads SVGEGT. The chain's CDR3 is CASSLLTKGETQYF. The CDR3 DNA sequence: TGTGCCAGCAGCCTCCTGACCAAGGGAGAGACCCAGTACTTC.

The V call is TRBV19, the J call TRBJ2-2; no clear D gene. V was shortened by 3 bases and J by 3 bases, with 8 bases between the two germline ends. This CDR3 region has 14 residues. Germline CDR1 reads LNHDA; CDR2 reads SQIVND (reference sequence). DNA for the CDR3: TGTGCCAGTAGTATTAGGGTCGACACCGGGGAGCTGTTTTTT. Translation gives CASSIRVDTGELFF.

The chain links TRBV29-1 to TRBJ2-7, with D uncertain. Trimming took off 1 base at V and 7 bases at J, with 8 bases between the two ends. The V gene's germline CDR1 is SQVTM and CDR2 ANQGSEA. This CDR3 is 11 amino acids long. The CDR3 region has the DNA TGCAGCGTTGAAGTCCGATGGGAGCAGTACTTC. Its translation is CSVEVRWEQYF.

This rearrangement joins TRBV5-1 to TRBJ1-3, with 9 bases that match TRBD1. The CDR3 loop spans 15 amino acids. Trimming took 2 bases from V and 4 from J; bases not matched to a gene: 4. Germline V gene sequence: CDR1 SGHRS, CDR2 YFSETQ. This CDR3 reads CASSFRTGAGNTIYF. CDR3 DNA sequence: TGCGCCAGCAGCTTCCGGACAGGGGCAGGAAACACCATATATTTT. Supplemented by reference TRBV5-1 and TRBJ1-3, the full variable domain reads KAGVTQTPRYLIKTRGQQVTLSCSPISGHRSVSWYQQTPGQGLQFLFEYFSETQRNKGNFPGRFSGRQFSNSRSEMNVSTLELGDSALYLCASSFRTGAGNTIYFGEGSWLTVV.

J is TRBJ1-1 and V is TRBV11-3; D is uncertain. V lost 1 base to trimming and J lost 7 bases, with 13 bases between them. Looked up from germline, CDR1 is SGHNT and CDR2 is YENEEA. This CDR3 spans 14 amino acids. For the CDR3, the DNA is TGTGCCAGCAGCTTAGGGGCGAGCGCCGGTGAAGCTTTCTTT. It translates to CASSLGASAGEAFF.

The chain combines TRBV27 with TRBJ2-7; 10 bases are shared with TRBD2. The ends lost 3 bases at V and 5 bases at J; junction bases unmatched: 28. The CDR3 is made up of 22 amino acids. Germline values: CDR1 MNHEY, CDR2 SMNVEV (reference sequence). CDR3 nucleotides: TGTGCCAGCAGTTTGAGGCTAGCGGGGGCCGCAAGTTCCCTCCCTACTGTCCACGAGCAGTACTTC. Amino acid sequence: CASSLRLAGAASSLPTVHEQYF.

The chain is built from TRBV4-3 and TRBJ1-4; 8 bases match TRBD1. CDR3 length: 15 residues. Germline V gives CDR1 LGHNA, CDR2 YSLEER. V was clipped by 3 bases and J by 5 bases; unmatched bases: 5. CDR3 sequence (DNA): TGCGCCAGCAGCCAGGAGGACAGGGAGAATGAAAAACTGTTTTTT. Amino acid sequence: CASSQEDRENEKLFF.

V is TRBV27 and J is TRBJ1-2; D might be TRBD1 (6 bases). Germline-derived CDR1 and CDR2 are MNHEY and SMNVEV (reference sequence). V gave up 4 bases and J gave up 4 bases, with 13 bases separating them. The CDR3 totals 14 residues. CDR3: CASSSVGGSYGYTF. CDR3 sequence (DNA): TGTGCCAGCAGTTCAGTAGGGGGATCCTATGGCTACACCTTC.

The chain joins TRBV27 to TRBJ2-7; 7 positions match TRBD2. The V and J ends lost 6 bases and 3 bases, in that order; junction bases with no gene match: 8. Per germline, CDR1 MNHEY and CDR2 SMNVEV (reference sequence). This CDR3 is 14 amino acids long. CDR3 amino acids: CASSPFRGGYEQYF. The CDR3, as DNA: TGTGCCAGCAGCCCATTCCGCGGGGGCTACGAGCAGTACTTC.